One sample yielded the 14 T cell receptor beta chains listed below, sequenced in a study of T cell responses to AZD1222 COVID-19 vaccine. The repertoire was sequenced with immunoSEQ multiplex PCR; TCRdb's copy has only in-frame clones and lacks some. The sample records more than 140,000 clones, more than 70% being singletons. The sample here was peripheral blood, taken on day 0 of MenACWY control vaccination. The source of these receptors is an adult in good health.

The chain has TRBV29-1 and TRBJ2-1, with 8 bases aligning to TRBD2. CDR3 size: 15 residues. V trimming: 3 bases; J trimming: 7 bases; junction bases outside the gene matches: 11. The germline gives CDR1 SQVTM, CDR2 ANQGSEA. In nucleotides, the CDR3 is TGCAGCGTTGACAAGCGGGAGAAAGTTGCGAATGAGCAGTTCTTC. Translating it yields CSVDKREKVANEQFF.

V usage is TRBV5-1 and J usage is TRBJ1-1; D unresolved. CDR3 length equals 15 residues. The germline V gene encodes CDR1 SGHRS and CDR2 YFSETQ. V was clipped by 0 bases and J by 3 bases, with 12 bases between them. The CDR3, as DNA: TGCGCCAGCAGCTTGGGGATGGTAGACGACACTGAAGCTTTCTTT. Protein: CASSLGMVDDTEAFF.

This chain links TRBV14 with TRBJ1-4; TRBD1 matches at 7 bases. The V and J ends lost 4 bases and 7 bases, in that order; junction bases with no gene match: 6. The V gene's germline CDR1 is SGHDN and CDR2 FVKESK. This CDR3 has 14 amino acids. CDR3 sequence: CASSLRDSIEKLFF. The CDR3 DNA reads TGTGCCAGCAGCCTCCGGGACAGTATTGAAAAACTGTTTTTT.

The V gene is TRBV9, the J gene TRBJ1-1; no clear D gene. Germline values: CDR1 SGDLS, CDR2 YYNGEE. The CDR3 loop spans 15 amino acids. V was pared by 0 bases and J by 8 bases, with 17 bases between. The CDR3 here is CASSVGIGSSAEAFF. The DNA of the CDR3 is TGTGCCAGCAGCGTAGGGATCGGGTCGTCAGCAGAAGCTTTCTTT.

The chain joins TRBV4-3 to TRBJ2-2; TRBD2 is a possible D gene (5 bases). Trimming shortened V by 0 bases and J by 7 bases, and 12 bases separated the two germline ends. Germline lookup yields CDR1 LGHNA and CDR2 YSLEER. The CDR3 loop spans 15 amino acids. CDR3 DNA sequence: TGCGCCAGCAGCCAAGAAGTCCGGGGTTACGGGGAGCTGTTTTTT. Translating gives CASSQEVRGYGELFF.

In its sample, this clone was seen a few times. V is TRBV11-1 and J is TRBJ2-3; unclear D gene. Per germline, CDR1 SGHAT and CDR2 FQDESV (reference sequence). This CDR3 region has 14 residues. Trimming took 1 base from V and 3 from J, leaving 8 bases between them. DNA of the CDR3: TGTGCCAGCAGCTTAGGGGGTAGGACAGATACGCAGTATTTT. This gives the protein CASSLGGRTDTQYF.

Here the CDR3 reads CSVVSSGGEKLFF. Here the CDR3 DNA reads TGCAGCGTTGTTTCTTCTGGGGGTGAAAAACTGTTTTTT. The chain carries TRBV29-1 and TRBJ1-4; D possibly corresponds to TRBD1 (5 bases). The germline V gene encodes CDR1 SQVTM and CDR2 ANQGSEA. V lost 4 bases and J lost 7, with 13 bases in between. The length of the CDR3 is 13 residues.

The chain carries TRBV7-8 and TRBJ2-3; D unresolved. CDR1 and CDR2 (germline): SGHVS, FQNEAQ. The CDR3 covers 14 residues. V shed 1 base and J shed 3 bases, with 8 bases lying between them. CDR3 protein: CASSLVPRTDTQYF. As DNA, the CDR3 is TGTGCCAGCAGCTTAGTACCGCGGACAGATACGCAGTATTTT.

The chain employs TRBV29-1 and TRBJ1-2; maybe TRBD1 (6 bases). Germline assignment: CDR1 SQVTM and CDR2 ANQGSEA. Trimming pared 5 bases from V and 9 bases from J, leaving 19 bases between. This CDR3 is 13 amino acids long. DNA of the CDR3: TGCAGCGTTACCCGGGGGGCAGGGGATAGCTACACCTTC. This codes for CSVTRGAGDSYTF.

The chain carries TRBV7-2 and TRBJ1-1; D is unclear. CDR3 size: 15 residues. The germline V gene encodes CDR1 SGHTA and CDR2 FQGNSA. Trimming pared 2 bases from V and 6 bases from J, leaving 16 bases between. CDR3 nucleotide sequence: TGTGCCAGCAGCTTAAGTCCGCGGGGTGGTTCTGAAGCTTTCTTT. Protein product: CASSLSPRGGSEAFF.

The chain links TRBV27 to TRBJ2-7; 9 nucleotides align to TRBD1. The CDR3 consists of 15 residues. CDR1 MNHEY and CDR2 SMNVEV come from the germline V gene (reference sequence). Germline trimming cut 5 bases from V and 5 bases from J; bases unmatched to any gene: 10. The CDR3, as DNA: TGTGCCAGCAGTCCGTTCATGACAGGGGGTGACGAGCAGTACTTC. Amino acid sequence: CASSPFMTGGDEQYF.

The chain combines TRBV2 with TRBJ1-1, with 10 positions matching TRBD1. Germline CDR1 SNHLY, CDR2 FYNNEI. The CDR3 length is 13 residues. The V and J ends lost 3 bases and 9 bases, in that order; junction bases with no gene match: 4. CDR3 coding DNA: TGTGCCAGCAGTGACGAGGGACAGGGGAAAGCTTTCTTT. This translates into CASSDEGQGKAFF.

The chain has TRBV6-2 or TRBV6-3 and TRBJ1-1, with 7 bases that match TRBD1. Germline-derived CDR1 and CDR2 are MNHEY and SVGEGT. After removal of 6 bases from V and 0 bases from J, the junction contained 4 bases not matched to a gene. The CDR3 extends over 14 amino acids. The CDR3 region is CASSRQGLNTEAFF. The CDR3 coding sequence is TGTGCCAGCAGCCGACAGGGTTTGAACACTGAAGCTTTCTTT.

Concerning this clone itself: Other DNA sequences in the same sample also yield this CDR3. V usage is TRBV18 and J usage is TRBJ2-7, with D tentatively TRBD1 or TRBD2 (5 bases each). V gave up 3 bases and J gave up 3 bases, with 15 bases separating them. From germline, CDR1 is KGHSH and CDR2 LQKENI. CDR3 length: 15 residues. The CDR3 reads CASSPRRDPSYEQYF. The CDR3 nucleotides read TGTGCCAGCTCACCTCGCCGGGACCCCAGCTACGAGCAGTACTTC. The full variable domain, completed using reference TRBV18 and TRBJ2-7, is NAGVMQNPRHLVRRRGQEARLRCSPMKGHSHVYWYRQLPEEGLKFMVYLQKENIIDESGMPKERFSAEFPKEGPSILRIQQVVRGDSAAYFCASSPRRDPSYEQYFGPGTRLTVT.